Below are 21 T cell receptor beta chains sequenced from a single sample in a study of a mutant IDH1 vaccine in newly diagnosed glioma. Their specific antigens are unknown. Specified time point: week 47, end of study. A 20-mer mutant IDH1 peptide at 300 ug was injected subcutaneously with topical imiquimod. Produced via immunoSEQ multiplex PCR; TCRdb's table is partial and in-frame only. The sample has approximately 12,000 clones; 81% are singletons. Specimen: PBMCs, collected from a glioma patient whose treatment included an IDH1 peptide vaccine. The receptors were gathered from a man between 25 and 39 years old with glioma.

This clone was counted only a few times. The chain links TRBV18 to TRBJ1-1, with D unclear. Germline assignment: CDR1 KGHSH and CDR2 LQKENI. This CDR3 spans 14 amino acids. V was trimmed by 3 bases and J by 1 base, leaving 9 bases between them. In DNA form, the CDR3 reads TGTGCCAGCTCACCTCAGGAGAAGAACACTGAAGCTTTCTTT. Its translation is CASSPQEKNTEAFF.

This sequence joins TRBV5-1 and TRBJ1-2, with TRBD1 matching over 8 bases. From germline, CDR1 is SGHRS and CDR2 YFSETQ. CDR3 size: 15 residues. The V segment lost 5 bases and the J segment 4 bases; nucleotides outside the gene matches: 10. The CDR3 DNA sequence: TGCGCCAGCAGTCAGACAGGGGACCAGATCTATGGCTACACCTTC. Amino acid sequence: CASSQTGDQIYGYTF.

The chain joins TRBV5-1 to TRBJ2-2; D possibly corresponds to TRBD1 (5 bases). The CDR3 has 14 amino acids. V lost 0 bases to trimming and J lost 6 bases, with 9 bases between them. Germline values: CDR1 SGHRS, CDR2 YFSETQ. The CDR3 loop reads CASSLVGAPGELFF. CDR3 DNA: TGCGCCAGCAGCTTGGTAGGGGCTCCCGGGGAGCTGTTTTTT.

The CDR3 is CASSGHSGRKVGELFF. The CDR3 DNA reads TGTGCCAGCAGCGGCCATAGCGGGAGGAAGGTCGGGGAGCTGTTTTTT. V and J are TRBV7-6 and TRBJ2-2; 10 bases are shared with TRBD2. CDR3 length: 16 amino acids. Germline assignment: CDR1 SGHVS and CDR2 FNYEAQ. V shed 5 bases, J shed 7 bases, and the junction held 10 bases outside the gene matches.

This chain uses TRBV7-9 with TRBJ1-1; 7 nucleotides match TRBD1. CDR3 length: 13 amino acids. The J segment lost 4 bases and the V segment lost 2 bases, leaving 1 base of the junction unmatched. From germline, CDR1 is SEHNR and CDR2 FQNEAQ (reference sequence). CDR3: CASSLRQGTEAFF. The CDR3 DNA sequence: TGTGCCAGCAGCTTAAGACAGGGCACTGAAGCTTTCTTT.

The V gene is TRBV18, the J gene TRBJ1-1; D possibly corresponds to TRBD1 (6 bases). Trimming stripped 3 bases from V and 4 bases from J, with 18 bases between. The CDR3 has 16 amino acids. Germline lookup yields CDR1 KGHSH and CDR2 LQKENI. CDR3: CASSPLSTGSATEAFF. The CDR3 DNA follows: TGTGCCAGCTCACCCCTTTCCACAGGGAGCGCCACTGAAGCTTTCTTT.

This clone was found a few times. The chain employs TRBV30 and TRBJ1-4; D unclear. Germline V gene data show CDR1 as GTSNPN and CDR2 as SVGIG (reference sequence). There are 14 residues in the CDR3. Trimming took 3 bases from V and 5 from J, leaving 13 bases between them. CDR3 sequence: CAWRVVGGNEKLFF. In DNA form, the CDR3 reads TGTGCCTGGAGAGTTGTTGGAGGAAATGAAAAACTGTTTTTT. The whole variable domain, remainder taken from reference TRBV30 and TRBJ1-4, is SQTIHQWPATLVQPVGSPLSLECTVEGTSNPNLYWYRQAAGRGLQLLFYSVGIGQISSEVPQNLSASRPQDRQFILSSKKLLLSDSGFYLCAWRVVGGNEKLFFGSGTQLSVL.

The chain has TRBV27 and TRBJ2-3, with TRBD1 identical over 7 bases. J lost 0 bases, V lost 5 bases, and 8 bases had no gene match. Germline lookup yields CDR1 MNHEY and CDR2 SMNVEV (reference sequence). The CDR3 runs to 16 residues. The chain's CDR3 is CASSPFRGPSTDTQYF. CDR3 DNA: TGTGCCAGCAGTCCTTTTAGGGGGCCTAGCACAGATACGCAGTATTTT.

The rearrangement joins TRBV7-6 to TRBJ2-4; D not certain. CDR3 length equals 14 residues. In germline, CDR1 is SGHVS, CDR2 FNYEAQ. The V gene lost 1 base and the J gene lost 6 bases, with 10 bases spanning the gap. The CDR3 region is CASSLEARRNIQYF. The CDR3 coding sequence is TGTGCCAGCAGCTTAGAGGCTCGGAGAAACATTCAGTACTTC.

This clone occurred once. The rearrangement links TRBV15 to TRBJ1-1; D may be TRBD1 (5 bases). This CDR3 spans 15 amino acids. Germline loops: CDR1 LNHNV, CDR2 YYDKDF (reference sequence). V dropped 0 bases and J dropped 6 bases, with 14 bases sitting between them. The CDR3 here is CATSREPGGWPEAFF. As DNA, the CDR3 is TGTGCCACCAGCAGAGAACCGGGGGGATGGCCTGAAGCTTTCTTT.

The rearrangement joins TRBV5-1 to TRBJ2-7; 9 bases match TRBD1. V dropped 4 bases and J dropped 7; count of bases not matched to a gene: 12. This CDR3 spans 15 amino acids. Germline-derived CDR1 and CDR2 are SGHRS and YFSETQ. This chain's CDR3 is CASSPSPGTGLEQYF. The CDR3 DNA is TGCGCCAGCAGCCCAAGTCCTGGGACAGGGCTAGAGCAGTACTTC.

The rearrangement links TRBV2 to TRBJ2-7, with 8 bases identical to TRBD1. V lost 2 bases to trimming and J lost 6 bases; unmatched junction nucleotides: 12. CDR1 is SNHLY and CDR2 is FYNNEI in the germline V gene. There are 16 residues in the CDR3. The CDR3 DNA reads TGTGCCAGCAGTGAATGGGCTCTCGGACAGGGTGGCGAGCAGTACTTC. Translation gives CASSEWALGQGGEQYF.

J is TRBJ1-3 and V is TRBV5-1; D is perhaps TRBD1 (5 bases). This CDR3 is 15 amino acids long. CDR1 is SGHRS, CDR2 YFSETQ, per germline. Trimming pared 4 bases from V and 6 bases from J, leaving 17 bases between. The CDR3 DNA sequence: TGCGCCAGCAGCCTAGGACACTCTCTGGAAAACACCATATATTTT. Translating gives CASSLGHSLENTIYF.

Points on this clone: Sequence at one end of the junction differs from germline and may be a read error. The V call is TRBV4-1, the J call TRBJ1-5; no reliable D call. The CDR3 contains 14 residues. Germline V gives CDR1 MGHRA, CDR2 YSYEKL. The CDR3 DNA follows: TGCGCCAGCAGCCAAGCTGGGGTCGAACAGCCCCGGCATTTT. It yields the protein CASSQAGVEQPRHF.

V gene TRBV5-1 combines with J gene TRBJ1-3; maybe TRBD1 (5 bases). V lost 0 bases and J 8 bases, leaving 12 bases between the germline ends. The CDR3 is 14 residues long. Germline V gene lookup returns CDR1 SGHRS and CDR2 YFSETQ. CDR3 DNA: TGCGCCAGCAGCTTGGCGCAGAGGGACGACACCATATATTTT. It is translated as CASSLAQRDDTIYF.

The gene calls are TRBV2 and TRBJ1-3; TRBD1 is a possible D gene (6 bases). Germline CDR1 reads SNHLY; CDR2 reads FYNNEI. The V end was cut by 6 bases, the J end by 3 bases, with 15 bases between. The CDR3 totals 15 residues. CDR3 residues: CASRQATGGGNTIYF. As DNA, the CDR3 is TGTGCCAGCAGACAGGCGACAGGAGGTGGAAACACCATATATTTT.

The rearrangement links TRBV5-1 to TRBJ2-7; 8 bases are a match to TRBD1. After removal of 0 bases from V and 6 bases from J, the junction contained 11 bases not matched to a gene. The length of the CDR3 is 16 residues. Germline V CDR1 and CDR2: SGHRS, YFSETQ. The CDR3 spells CASSLGHGAGGVEQYF. In DNA, the CDR3 is TGCGCCAGCAGCTTGGGTCATGGGGCAGGGGGCGTCGAGCAGTACTTC.

This clone was seen once. The chain employs TRBV12-5 and TRBJ2-3; D might be TRBD2 (5 bases). Trimming removed 5 bases from V and 0 bases from J, with 15 bases in between. This CDR3 is built from 16 residues. CDR1 LGHNT and CDR2 FRNRAP come from the germline V gene. The CDR3 loop reads CASGLPLAGSTDTQYF. For the CDR3, the DNA is TGTGCTAGTGGTCTCCCGCTCGCGGGCAGCACAGATACGCAGTATTTT.

This clone was seen only once. The chain has TRBV6-5 and TRBJ1-1, with D maybe TRBD1 (6 bases). V dropped 7 bases and J dropped 1 base, with 13 bases sitting between them. Germline V gene data show CDR1 as MNHEY and CDR2 as SVGAGI. The CDR3 sequence is 14 residues long. The DNA of the CDR3 is TGTGCCAGCATGTTACAGGGACCGAACACTGAAGCTTTCTTT. This sequence encodes CASMLQGPNTEAFF.

CDR3 DNA: TGTGCCAGCAGCTCCGCCGCGAACACTGAAGCTTTCTTT. It translates to CASSSAANTEAFF. The genes are TRBV5-4 and TRBJ1-1, with D uncertain. Germline CDR1 SGHNT, CDR2 YYREEE (reference sequence). With 3 bases removed from V and 1 base from J, the gap between germline ends came to 7 bases. The CDR3 extends over 13 amino acids. The variable domain in full, completed from reference TRBV5-4 and TRBJ1-1, reads ETGVTQSPTHLIKTRGQQVTLRCSSQSGHNTVSWYQQALGQGPQFIFQYYREEENGRGNFPPRFSGLQFPNYSSELNVNALELDDSALYLCASSSAANTEAFFGQGTRLTVV.

V usage is TRBV4-1 and J usage is TRBJ1-1; possibly TRBD1 for D (5 bases). The CDR3 length is 14 residues. Trimming took off 0 bases at V and 4 bases at J, with 9 bases between the two ends. CDR1 and CDR2 (germline): MGHRA, YSYEKL. CDR3 sequence reads: CASSQDGGRTEAFF. Written as DNA, the CDR3 is TGCGCCAGCAGCCAAGACGGGGGACGCACTGAAGCTTTCTTT.